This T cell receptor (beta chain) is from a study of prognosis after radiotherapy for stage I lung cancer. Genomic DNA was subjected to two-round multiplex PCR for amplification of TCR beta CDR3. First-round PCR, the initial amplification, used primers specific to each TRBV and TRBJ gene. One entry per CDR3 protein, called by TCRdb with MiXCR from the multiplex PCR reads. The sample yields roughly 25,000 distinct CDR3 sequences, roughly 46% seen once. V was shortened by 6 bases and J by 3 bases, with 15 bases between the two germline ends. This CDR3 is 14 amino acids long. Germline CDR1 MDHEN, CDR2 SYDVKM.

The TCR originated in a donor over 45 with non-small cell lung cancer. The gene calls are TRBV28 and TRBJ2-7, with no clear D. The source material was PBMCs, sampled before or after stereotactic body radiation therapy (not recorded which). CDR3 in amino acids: CASRTPVLNYEQYF. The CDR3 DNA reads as TGTGCCAGCAGGACCCCTGTACTGAACTACGAGCAGTACTTC.